The rows below give T cell receptor beta chains drawn from one sample of a study of blood T cell repertoires in COVID-19. Profiling relied on immunoSEQ multiplex PCR, and the TCRdb table lists in-frame clones only, not all of them. Of about 150,000 clones in the sample, 80% to 90% are singletons; the top ten hold 2.6%. Sequencing was carried out using peripheral blood. All receptors come from a human donor with acute or convalescent COVID-19. The donor label of this sample is uncertain. The CDR3 runs from the conserved cysteine through the conserved F or W. Fields, in order: V gene, J gene, D gene, clone size, CDR3 protein, CDR3 DNA. D genes are given only for firm matches. Clone size is given for some rows only: seen once, a few or many times, or a class if the clone is expanded.

TRBV11-2	TRBJ2-2	.	.	CASSPEGDKNTGELFF	TGTGCCAGCAGCCCAGAGGGTGATAAGAACACCGGGGAGCTGTTTTTT
TRBV19	TRBJ2-3	TRBD1	.	CASSIGGRGMADTQYF	TGTGCCAGTAGTATTGGGGGCAGGGGGATGGCAGATACGCAGTATTTT
TRBV2	TRBJ2-3	.	.	CASSESEGVDTQYF	TGTGCCAGCAGTGAGTCGGAGGGCGTGGATACGCAGTATTTT
TRBV12-3/TRBV12-4	TRBJ2-1	.	.	CASSFGNEQFF	TGTGCCAGCAGTTTCGGCAATGAGCAGTTCTTC
TRBV4-3	TRBJ1-4	TRBD1	.	CASSQVTGGGFANEKLFF	TGCGCCAGCAGCCAAGTTACAGGGGGCGGTTTCGCTAATGAAAAACTGTTTTTT
TRBV5-6	TRBJ1-1	TRBD1	.	CASSIGDRGAEAFF	TGTGCCAGCAGCATTGGGGACAGAGGGGCTGAAGCTTTCTTT
TRBV11-2	TRBJ2-2	TRBD2	once	CASSARLAGASNTGELFF	TGTGCCAGCAGCGCCCGACTAGCGGGGGCCTCAAACACCGGGGAGCTGTTTTTT
TRBV4-1	TRBJ1-4	.	.	CASSGRDTTNEKLFF	TGCGCCAGCAGCGGCAGGGATACAACTAATGAAAAACTGTTTTTT
TRBV24-1	TRBJ1-2	TRBD1	few	CATSDLDSTGKRGYTF	TGTGCCACCAGTGATTTGGACTCGACAGGGAAACGTGGCTACACCTTC
TRBV5-6	TRBJ2-7	TRBD1	once	CASREVGQGPYEQYF	TGTGCCAGCCGAGAAGTGGGACAGGGTCCCTACGAGCAGTACTTC
TRBV5-5	TRBJ2-2	TRBD2	.	CASSLGSGGTGELFF	TGTGCCAGCAGCTTGGGAAGCGGGGGGACCGGGGAGCTGTTTTTT
TRBV9	TRBJ1-2	.	.	CASSVAGGLNGYTF	TGTGCCAGCAGCGTAGCAGGAGGGTTGAATGGCTACACCTTC
TRBV30	TRBJ1-3	.	.	CAWGGQSAGTIYF	TGTGCCTGGGGTGGACAGTCCGCCGGCACCATATATTTT
TRBV7-2	TRBJ2-3	TRBD2	.	CASSFRLAGQRNTQYF	TGTGCCAGCAGCTTTAGACTAGCGGGACAGAGGAATACGCAGTATTTT
TRBV4-3	TRBJ2-2	.	once	CASSQVPPRELFF	TGCGCCAGCAGCCAAGTCCCCCCTAGGGAGCTGTTTTTT
TRBV7-9	TRBJ1-6	.	.	CASSFIGGANSPLHF	TGTGCCAGCAGTTTTATCGGTGGGGCAAATTCACCCCTCCACTTT
TRBV27	TRBJ2-2	.	.	CASSFSQGYTGELFF	TGTGCCAGCAGTTTTTCTCAGGGGTACACCGGGGAGCTGTTTTTT
TRBV19	TRBJ1-3	.	few	CASSGGPGNTIYF	TGTGCCAGTAGTGGTGGCCCTGGAAACACCATATATTTT
TRBV5-6	TRBJ2-5	.	.	CASSLAGETQYF	TGTGCCAGCAGCTTGGCCGGGGAGACCCAGTACTTC
TRBV6-1	TRBJ1-5	.	.	CASSEGYLGVQPQHF	TGTGCCAGCAGTGAAGGGTACCTAGGGGTGCAGCCCCAGCATTTT
TRBV24-1	TRBJ2-1	.	once	CATSDTRRGGNEQFF	TGTGCCACCAGTGATACTAGGCGAGGAGGCAATGAGCAGTTCTTC
TRBV21-1	TRBJ1-4	.	few	CASSKIDNRTGGFEKLFF	TGTGCCAGCAGCAAAATTGATAACAGGACAGGGGGCTTTGAAAAACTGTTTTTT
TRBV2	TRBJ1-2	TRBD1	.	CASRRNDRGYGYTF	TGTGCCAGCCGGCGGAACGACAGGGGTTATGGCTACACCTTC
TRBV7-3	TRBJ2-1	TRBD2	.	CASKYTGGSYNEQFF	TGTGCCAGTAAGTATACGGGAGGCTCCTACAATGAGCAGTTCTTC
TRBV6-5	TRBJ2-5	TRBD2	.	CASSYSSGRGETQYF	TGTGCCAGCAGTTACTCGAGCGGGAGAGGAGAGACCCAGTACTTC
TRBV2	TRBJ1-1	TRBD1	few	CASRKDRVGEAFF	TGTGCCAGCAGAAAGGACAGGGTGGGCGAAGCTTTCTTT
TRBV10-3	TRBJ1-2	.	.	CAISESGQGYGYTF	TGTGCCATCAGTGAGTCGGGCCAGGGCTATGGCTACACCTTC
TRBV7-2	TRBJ1-5	.	.	CASSLVLANQPQHF	TGTGCCAGCAGCTTAGTACTCGCGAATCAGCCCCAGCATTTT
TRBV11-1	TRBJ2-1	TRBD1	.	CASSPPRQGRVNEQFF	TGTGCCAGCAGCCCCCCTAGACAGGGTAGGGTCAATGAGCAGTTCTTC
TRBV30	TRBJ1-2	.	.	CAWSDDAAYASF	TGTGCCTGGAGTGATGACGCGGCCTACGCATCCTTC
TRBV21-1	TRBJ2-1	.	.	CASSRKRQSPLCNEQFF	TGTGCCAGCAGCCGGAAGAGGCAGAGTCCCCTTTGCAATGAGCAGTTCTTC
TRBV7-2	TRBJ2-3	TRBD2	.	CASSLTSGSTDTQYF	TGTGCCAGCAGCTTGACTAGCGGGAGCACAGATACGCAGTATTTT
TRBV11-3	TRBJ2-3	.	.	CASSLTYTDTQYF	TGTGCCAGCAGCTTAACTTACACAGATACGCAGTATTTT
TRBV3-1/TRBV3-2	TRBJ1-2	TRBD1	.	CASSQVVTGGASYTF	TGTGCCAGCAGCCAAGTTGTGACAGGGGGCGCGAGCTACACCTTC
TRBV12-3/TRBV12-4	TRBJ2-5	.	once	CASSLEETQYF	TGTGCCAGCAGTCTCGAAGAGACCCAGTACTTC
TRBV7-2	TRBJ2-2	.	.	CASSFAGSFGYGELFF	TGTGCCAGCAGCTTTGCGGGTTCGTTTGGTTACGGGGAGCTGTTTTTT
TRBV6-2/TRBV6-3	TRBJ1-2	TRBD1	.	CASSDRDRDYGYTF	TGTGCCAGCAGTGACCGGGACAGGGACTATGGCTACACCTTC
TRBV28	TRBJ1-2	.	.	CASSSGYKHGYTF	TGTGCCAGCAGTTCGGGGTATAAGCATGGCTACACCTTC
TRBV7-2	TRBJ2-6	.	.	CASSLTYSGANVLTF	TGTGCCAGCAGCCTAACCTACTCTGGGGCCAACGTCCTGACTTTC
TRBV20-1	TRBJ1-1	.	.	CSASWAGVTEAFF	TGCAGTGCTAGTTGGGCAGGGGTTACTGAAGCTTTCTTT